A single sample gave rise to the 5 T cell receptor beta chains below, sequenced in a study of prognosis after radiotherapy for stage I lung cancer. The TCR beta CDR3 region was amplified from genomic DNA, with two rounds of multiplex PCR being used for the amplification. Gene-specific TRBV and TRBJ primers were used in PCR round one. MiXCR, applied by TCRdb to the multiplex PCR reads, yields one record per CDR3 protein. The data show about 20,000 distinct CDR3 sequences, with 43% seen just once and 31% held by the top ten. Specimen: PBMCs, collected before or after stereotactic body radiation therapy (not recorded which). These receptors originate from a donor over 45 with non-small cell lung cancer.

Many counts were recorded for this clonotype. The chain joins TRBV10-3 to TRBJ2-5; TRBD1 is a possible D gene (6 bases). This CDR3 spans 13 amino acids. Germline V CDR1 and CDR2: ENHRY, SYGVKD. V was cut by 6 bases and J by 3 bases, with 11 bases left in between. CDR3 sequence reads: CAISRDIKETQYF. In DNA form, the CDR3 reads TGTGCCATCAGCCGGGACATAAAAGAGACCCAGTACTTC.

The V and J genes are TRBV24-1 and TRBJ2-2; tentative D call: TRBD1 (6 bases). Germline CDR1 KGHDR, CDR2 SFDVKD. Trimming stripped 2 bases from V and 0 bases from J, with 18 bases between. This CDR3 comprises 19 residues. The CDR3: CATSDSSDSTDPNTGELFF. CDR3 in DNA: TGTGCCACCAGTGATTCTTCGGACAGTACGGATCCGAACACCGGGGAGCTGTTTTTT.

The table lists this clonotype with many counts. The chain combines TRBV29-1 with TRBJ2-3; D tentatively reads TRBD1 or TRBD2 (7 bases each). Germline lookup yields CDR1 SQVTM and CDR2 ANQGSEA. Trimming removed 2 bases at V and 6 bases at J, with 12 bases between. The CDR3 has 13 residues. CDR3 region: CSVERQGGDTQYF. In nucleotides, the CDR3 is TGCAGCGTTGAAAGACAGGGAGGGGATACGCAGTATTTT.

This clonotype was seen at least ten times. The chain links TRBV5-1 to TRBJ2-3; possible D gene TRBD2, 6 bases. Trimming left V 2 bases short and J 2 bases short, with 15 bases between. CDR3 length: 16 amino acids. The V gene's germline CDR1 is SGHRS and CDR2 YFSETQ. This CDR3 is CASSFSGPPPTDTQYF. CDR3 sequence (DNA): TGCGCCAGCAGCTTTAGCGGACCCCCCCCCACAGATACGCAGTATTTT. Filled out from reference TRBV5-1 and TRBJ2-3, the complete variable domain reads KAGVTQTPRYLIKTRGQQVTLSCSPISGHRSVSWYQQTPGQGLQFLFEYFSETQRNKGNFPGRFSGRQFSNSRSEMNVSTLELGDSALYLCASSFSGPPPTDTQYFGPGTRLTVL.

This clonotype appeared many times. The V gene is TRBV29-1, the J gene TRBJ2-3; the D call may be TRBD1 or TRBD2 (6 bases each). The germline V gene has CDR1 SQVTM and CDR2 ANQGSEA. This CDR3 contains 12 residues. Between the trimmed V and J ends, which lost 4 bases and 8 bases, there was a span of 13 bases. The CDR3, as DNA: TGCAGCGTTGGAGGGGGGCGGGTTACGCAGTATTTT. It codes for CSVGGGRVTQYF.